This T cell receptor beta chain was obtained from a study of CD8+CD57+ T cells in acquired aplastic anemia. Profiling that covered TCR beta VDJ and CDR3 relied on genomic DNA as its template. TCRdb reprocessed the reads with MiXCR, giving one entry per CDR3 protein. The data show 200,000 to 300,000 distinct CDR3 sequences, 70% to 85% seen once. In this sample, this clonotype turned up once. For sequencing, patients were chosen who had shown expansion of CD8+CD57+ cells by flow cytometry. Germline values: CDR1 SGHNT, CDR2 YENEEA. The CDR3 is made up of 15 amino acids. V lost 0 bases, J lost 3 bases, and 11 bases lay in between.

Sequencing was performed on sorted CD4+, CD8+, or CD8+CD57+ T cells (not recorded which) from PBMCs. V is TRBV11-3 and J is TRBJ1-1, with D perhaps matching TRBD1 (6 bases). This TCR derives from a human donor with aplastic anemia. CDR3 residues: CASSLDMTGYTEAFF. CDR3 in DNA: TGTGCCAGCAGCTTAGATATGACAGGCTACACTGAAGCTTTCTTT.